The clone carrying this T cell receptor beta chain showed up just a few times. No antigen is known for it. This sample is part of a study of T cell repertoires in aging, cancer and after chemotherapy. Study as a whole: Donors were grouped into six age bands spanning 30 or younger through 70 or older. Paired samples before and after chemotherapy came from glioblastoma patients receiving temozolomide-based therapy. Findings of the study overall: The repertoire data cannot show anything about immunological memory following chemotherapy. Across the chemotherapy interval, each cancer cohort showed higher median generation probability, suggesting thymic rebound.

This CDR3 is built from 14 residues. The germline V gene has CDR1 MNHNS and CDR2 SASEGT. V shed 6 bases, J shed 2 bases, and the junction held 4 bases outside the gene matches. Rearranged V-D-J TRB sequences were amplified with a mixed TRB-A/B primer pool. TCRdb called the multiplex PCR reads again in MiXCR, with one record for every CDR3 protein. There are 8,000 to 9,000 distinct CDR3 sequences in the sample; about 41% occur only once, and 12% lies in the top ten. Amplification of TCR beta used genomic DNA extracted from peripheral blood. The clonotype originates from a human donor with a solid tumor. The material sequenced was blood. The chain has TRBV6-1 and TRBJ2-5; 9 bases are a match to TRBD1. The CDR3 spells CASRAGTGQETQYF. CDR3 nucleotides: TGTGCCAGCAGGGCCGGGACAGGGCAAGAGACCCAGTACTTC.